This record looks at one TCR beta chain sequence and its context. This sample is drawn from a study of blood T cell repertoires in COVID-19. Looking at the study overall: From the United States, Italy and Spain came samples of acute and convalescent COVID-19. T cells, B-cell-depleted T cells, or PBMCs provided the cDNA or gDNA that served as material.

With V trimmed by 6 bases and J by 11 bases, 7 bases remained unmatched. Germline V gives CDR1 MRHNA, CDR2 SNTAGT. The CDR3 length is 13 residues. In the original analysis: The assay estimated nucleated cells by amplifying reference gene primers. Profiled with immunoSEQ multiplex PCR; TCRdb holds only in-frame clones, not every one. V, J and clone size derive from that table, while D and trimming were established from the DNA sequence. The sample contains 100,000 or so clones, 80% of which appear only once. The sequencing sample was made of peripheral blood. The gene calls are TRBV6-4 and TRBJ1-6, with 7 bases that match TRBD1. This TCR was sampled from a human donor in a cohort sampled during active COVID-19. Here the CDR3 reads CASSEGQTTPLHF. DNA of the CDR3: TGTGCCAGCAGCGAGGGACAGACGACACCCCTCCACTTT.